This entry features one T cell receptor beta chain sequence. This clonotype is large (0.1 to 1%). Its antigen has not been determined. No clone much larger than this one lies a single base away; base qualities are absent. Bulk UMI-based TCR sequencing was performed on four sorted CD4+ memory subsets (TCM, TEM, IL-7Rhigh TEMRA, IL-7R- TEMRA) to test a precursor-effector relationship among CD4 cytotoxic T cells. Cells were obtained from peripheral blood mononuclear cells isolated from human blood. Sequencing was carried out with an Illumina MiSeq. Concerning the study's data processing: The Shannon-Wiener index, computed in VDJtools, was used to measure repertoire diversity. A TCRbeta clonotype counted as expanded if its clonotype frequency was 3 or higher. Using fastp trimming at Q25 and MiXCR clonotype assembly, TCRdb reanalyzed the public sequencing data and kept in-frame beta chains. For every CDR3 protein sequence, its rows merge into one entry that carries the most common genes and DNA. TCRdb assigned the V and J calls; the authors' analysis was not used. The sample includes fewer than 850 distinct CDR3 sequences, with about a sixth observed a single time. Clones ranked in the top ten supply around 7.7% of the sample.

For this chain, trimming is 10 bases at the V end and 0 bases at the J end, and the number of junction bases without a gene match is 12. The CDR3 sequence holds 15 residues, the cysteine and phenylalanine included. Only the CDR3 DNA stays, 45 bases, in frame from base 1. The CDR1 and CDR2 encoded by the germline V gene are MDHEN and SYDVKM. The data were obtained in a study of precursors of human CD4 cytotoxic T cells (dated by TCRdb to about 2018). About the investigation overall: The bulk TCR-seq analysis covered CD4+ memory subsets from 15 or so donors in total. TCR-seq analysis of roughly 14 donors yielded TCRalpha and TCRbeta chain sequences (table S7). General study outcomes and caveats: According to the authors, an observational design in humans cannot definitively determine the direction of differentiation between precursor and effector cells. A larger fraction of IL-7Rhigh TEMRA clonotypes than of TEM or TCM clonotypes was made up of expanded effector clonotypes. Some bulk TCR-seq comparisons included only 13 of the 14 donors, suggesting not every subset was available for every donor. Compared with TCM and TEM subsets, the IL-7Rhigh and IL-7R- TEMRA subsets had more restricted TCR repertoires, with lower diversity and more expanded clonotypes.

The receptor was derived from a human donor in good health. The rearrangement joined TRBV28 to TRBJ2-7; a stretch of 7 junction bases matches TRBD1. Material: memory CD4+ T cells from blood (PBMCs). The CDR3 corresponds to CATQPGGTFSYEQYF. The sequence in DNA is TGTGCCACTCAACCAGGGGGAACCTTCTCCTACGAGCAGTACTTC.